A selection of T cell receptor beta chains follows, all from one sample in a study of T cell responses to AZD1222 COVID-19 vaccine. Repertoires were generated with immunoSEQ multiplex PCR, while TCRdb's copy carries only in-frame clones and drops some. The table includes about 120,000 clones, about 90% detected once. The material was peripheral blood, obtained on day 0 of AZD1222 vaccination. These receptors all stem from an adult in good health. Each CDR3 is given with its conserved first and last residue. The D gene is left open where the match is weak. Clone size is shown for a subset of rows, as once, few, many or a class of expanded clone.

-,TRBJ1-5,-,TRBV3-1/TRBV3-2,CASSHTRGGIWQPQHF,TGTGCCAGCAGCCACACCCGGGGGGGGATCTGGCAGCCCCAGCATTTT
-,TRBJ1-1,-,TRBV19,CASSTPDTNTEAFF,TGTGCCAGTAGTACCCCGGACACCAACACTGAAGCTTTCTTT
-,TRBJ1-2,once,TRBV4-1,CASSQGSGNYGYTF,TGCGCCAGCAGCCAAGGGTCAGGGAACTATGGCTACACCTTC
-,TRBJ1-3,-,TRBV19,CASSERRRAGNTIYF,TGTGCCAGTAGTGAAAGACGCAGAGCTGGAAACACCATATATTTT
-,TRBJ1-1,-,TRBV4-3,CASSLAGTQNTEAFF,TGCGCCAGCAGCCTAGCAGGGACACAGAACACTGAAGCTTTCTTT
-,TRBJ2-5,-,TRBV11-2,CASSLDPASQETQYF,TGTGCCAGCAGCTTAGATCCGGCGAGCCAAGAGACCCAGTACTTC
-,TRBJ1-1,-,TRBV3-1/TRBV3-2,CASSPQGFYTEAFF,TGTGCCAGCAGCCCGCAGGGTTTTTACACTGAAGCTTTCTTT
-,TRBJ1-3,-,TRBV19,CASNEDAGNTIYF,TGTGCCAGTAACGAGGATGCTGGAAACACCATATATTTT
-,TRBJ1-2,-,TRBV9,CASSVDTDAYGYTF,TGTGCCAGCAGCGTAGATACAGACGCCTATGGCTACACCTTC
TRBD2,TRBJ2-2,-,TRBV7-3,CASRSPGLQNTGELFF,TGTGCCAGCAGATCGCCGGGACTACAGAACACCGGGGAGCTGTTTTTT
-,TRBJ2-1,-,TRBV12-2,CASRPRTSGTYNEQFF,TGTGCAAGTCGCCCCCGGACTAGCGGGACTTACAATGAGCAGTTCTTC
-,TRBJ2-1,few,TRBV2,CASREGMGGQFF,TGTGCCAGCAGAGAGGGGATGGGTGGGCAGTTCTTC
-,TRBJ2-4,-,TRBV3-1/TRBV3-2,CASSQVGGAGIQYF,TGTGCCAGCAGCCAAGTTGGCGGGGCGGGCATTCAGTACTTC
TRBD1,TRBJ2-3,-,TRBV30,CAWSRDRGKYF,TGTGCCTGGAGCCGGGACAGAGGAAAATATTTT
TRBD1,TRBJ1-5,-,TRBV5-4,CASSWDRNQPQHF,TGTGCCAGCAGCTGGGACAGGAATCAGCCCCAGCATTTT
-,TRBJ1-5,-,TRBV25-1,CASSDNIGQLRNQPQHF,TGTGCCAGCAGTGATAATATCGGACAGCTGCGCAATCAGCCCCAGCATTTT
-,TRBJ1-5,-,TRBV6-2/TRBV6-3,CASSSPQGGPHQPQHF,TGTGCCAGCAGTTCCCCACAGGGAGGGCCCCATCAGCCCCAGCATTTT
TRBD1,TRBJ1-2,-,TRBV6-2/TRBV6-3,CASSSPGQGTYGYTF,TGTGCCAGCAGTTCCCCCGGACAGGGAACCTATGGCTACACCTTC
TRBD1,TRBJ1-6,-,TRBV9,CASSGDRGPYNSPLHF,TGTGCCAGCAGCGGGGACAGGGGCCCCTATAATTCACCCCTCCACTTT
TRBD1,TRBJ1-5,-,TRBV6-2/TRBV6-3,CASSYPGGYQPQHF,TGTGCCAGCAGTTACCCAGGGGGCTATCAGCCCCAGCATTTT
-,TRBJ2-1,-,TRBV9,CASSVGSAKINEQFF,TGTGCCAGCAGCGTCGGCAGCGCAAAAATCAATGAGCAGTTCTTC
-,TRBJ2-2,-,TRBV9,CASSGLGGTTGELFF,TGTGCCAGCAGCGGATTAGGGGGGACCACCGGGGAGCTGTTTTTT
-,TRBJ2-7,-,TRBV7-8,CASSSLMSQYF,TGTGCCAGCAGCTCCCTGATGTCGCAGTACTTC
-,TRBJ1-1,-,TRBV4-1,CASSPGPLNTEAFF,TGCGCCAGCAGCCCGGGACCCCTGAACACTGAAGCTTTCTTT
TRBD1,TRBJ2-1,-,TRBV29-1,CSVEDGRTGEFYEQFF,TGCAGCGTTGAAGATGGAAGGACAGGGGAGTTTTATGAGCAGTTCTTC
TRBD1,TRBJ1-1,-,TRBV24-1,CATSPYPRTGAFF,TGTGCCACCAGCCCTTATCCCCGGACAGGAGCTTTCTTT
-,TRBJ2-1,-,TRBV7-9,CASSVDEQFF,TGTGCCAGCAGCGTCGATGAGCAGTTCTTC
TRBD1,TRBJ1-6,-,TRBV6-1,CASSEAAGGTINSPLHF,TGTGCCAGCAGTGAAGCCGCAGGGGGGACCATTAATTCACCCCTCCACTTT